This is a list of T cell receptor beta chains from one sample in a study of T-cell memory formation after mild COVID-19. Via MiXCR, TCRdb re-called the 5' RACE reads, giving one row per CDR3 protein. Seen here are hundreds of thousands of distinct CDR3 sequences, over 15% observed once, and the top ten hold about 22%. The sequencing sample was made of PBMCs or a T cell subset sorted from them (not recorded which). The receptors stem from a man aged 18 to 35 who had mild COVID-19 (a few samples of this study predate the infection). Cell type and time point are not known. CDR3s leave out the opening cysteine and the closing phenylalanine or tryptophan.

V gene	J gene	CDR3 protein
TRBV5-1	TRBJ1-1	ASSPVGGPRRNTEAF
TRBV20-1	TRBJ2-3	SARDLPGGRDTQY
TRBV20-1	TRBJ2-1	SANRPGTSGYEQF
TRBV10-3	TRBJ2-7	AISGLFGGDEQY
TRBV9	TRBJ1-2	ASSVDGQAGYGYT
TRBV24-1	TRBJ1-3	ATSSFTSSGNTIY
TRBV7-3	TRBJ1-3	ASSFGGQGKHSGNTIY
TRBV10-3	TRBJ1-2	AIQGLGGYT
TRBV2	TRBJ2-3	ASRRDRGLSDTQY
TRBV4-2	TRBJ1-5	ASSQDLTHSNQPQH
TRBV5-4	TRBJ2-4	ASSEGHPSGNIQY
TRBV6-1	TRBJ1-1	ASSQRGYTEAF
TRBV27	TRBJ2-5	ASGHSPEETQY
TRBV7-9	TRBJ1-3	ASSLRRPLGTLGNTIY
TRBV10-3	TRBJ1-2	AIRESGSGSYGYT
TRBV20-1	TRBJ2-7	SARSRGNYEQY
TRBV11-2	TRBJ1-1	ASSLGGYRVNTEAF
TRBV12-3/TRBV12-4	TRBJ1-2	ASSLGQERYT
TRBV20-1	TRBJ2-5	SSEGRELAETQY
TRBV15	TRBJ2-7	ATSSPPGDASSYEQY
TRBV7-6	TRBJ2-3	ASRAGGQSDTQY
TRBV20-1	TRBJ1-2	SARVSRRFYGYT
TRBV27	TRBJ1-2	ATLSNYGYT
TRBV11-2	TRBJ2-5	ASRSLPGSQETQY